The sequence of this T cell receptor (beta chain) was determined in a study of OX40 agonist ivuxolimab in advanced cancers. Assay used: immunoSEQ multiplex PCR; TCRdb lists only in-frame clones, some missing. The sample comprises around 62,000 clones, about four fifths of which are singletons, and almost 4.5% rests with the top ten. Germline-derived CDR1 and CDR2 are LGHNA and YSLEER. The ends lost 3 bases at V and 7 bases at J; junction bases unmatched: 7. The CDR3 is 16 residues long. This chain links TRBV4-3 with TRBJ2-1, with TRBD2 matching 12 bases. The clonotype originates from an adult with an advanced solid tumor such as melanoma, head and neck, liver or kidney cancer. Material: CD4+ or CD8+ T cells sorted from blood, obtained in a trial of the OX40 agonist ivuxolimab. DNA of the CDR3: TGCGCCAGCAGCCAGGGGGGACTAGCGGGCCCGAATGAGCAGTTCTTC. This codes for CASSQGGLAGPNEQFF.